A selection of T cell receptor beta chains follows, all from one sample in a study of tumor and adjacent non-tumor tissue in lung cancer. TCRdb re-called the multiplex PCR reads with MiXCR, one entry per CDR3 protein. The data hold approximately 77,000 distinct CDR3 sequences, with 65% to 85% observed a single time. The sample taken for sequencing was distant non-tumor lung tissue. The receptors here all came from a man aged 55 to 70 with non-small cell lung cancer. Each CDR3 is given with its conserved first and last residue. Fields, in order: clone size, V gene, J gene, D gene, CDR3 length, CDR3 DNA, CDR3 protein. D genes are given only for firm matches. Not all rows give a size; the values are once, few, many and, for expanded clones, a class.

abundance: few; v_gene: TRBV11-2; j_gene: TRBJ1-2; d_gene: TRBD1; len: 13; CDR3nt: TGTGCCATCAGGGGGCCGCTGGACTATGGCTACACCTTC; CDR3aa: CAIRGPLDYGYTF
abundance: .; v_gene: TRBV6-2/TRBV6-3; j_gene: TRBJ2-1; d_gene: TRBD2; len: 15; CDR3nt: TGTTCCAGCAGTTATCCTGTGGGAGGGCCGGGTGAGCAGTTCTTC; CDR3aa: CSSSYPVGGPGEQFF
abundance: .; v_gene: TRBV4-3; j_gene: TRBJ1-2; d_gene: TRBD1; len: 15; CDR3nt: TGCGCGAGCAGCAGGGGACAGGAGACTAACTATGTCTACACCTTC; CDR3aa: CASSRGQETNYVYTF
abundance: .; v_gene: TRBV4-3; j_gene: TRBJ2-2; d_gene: .; len: 16; CDR3nt: TGCGCCAGCAGCCAAGAATTCAGAACGAACACCGGGGTGCTGTCTTTT; CDR3aa: CASSQEFRTNTGVLSF
abundance: .; v_gene: TRBV11-2; j_gene: TRBJ2-6; d_gene: .; len: 14; CDR3nt: TGTGCCAGCAGTCCTATCTCTGGGACCAACATCCTGGCTTTT; CDR3aa: CASSPISGTNILAF
abundance: .; v_gene: TRBV11-3; j_gene: TRBJ2-3; d_gene: .; len: 14; CDR3nt: TGTGCCAGCAGCTTCTTGACAGGCACAGATACGCAGTTTTTT; CDR3aa: CASSFLTGTDTQFF
abundance: .; v_gene: TRBV4-3; j_gene: TRBJ1-4; d_gene: .; len: 15; CDR3nt: TGCGCCAGCAGCCAAGACGGTGCGACCAATGAAAAAATGTTTTTT; CDR3aa: CASSQDGATNEKMFF
abundance: few; v_gene: TRBV11-2; j_gene: TRBJ2-5; d_gene: .; len: 14; CDR3nt: TGTACTAGCAGCTCCGAACAGGTTCTGGAGACCCAGTACTTC; CDR3aa: CTSSSEQVLETQYF
abundance: few; v_gene: TRBV20-1; j_gene: TRBJ2-7; d_gene: TRBD1; len: 14; CDR3nt: TGCAGTGCTAGTCCAGAACAGGGGGCATACGAGCAGTACTTC; CDR3aa: CSASPEQGAYEQYF
abundance: .; v_gene: TRBV5-4; j_gene: TRBJ1-6; d_gene: TRBD1; len: 16; CDR3nt: TGTGCCAGCAGCCCGGGACAGTGGACGAATAATTCACCCCTCCACTTT; CDR3aa: CASSPGQWTNNSPLHF
abundance: .; v_gene: TRBV11-2; j_gene: TRBJ1-1; d_gene: TRBD1; len: 14; CDR3nt: TGTGCCAGCAGCTTACCCTCCGGGACAGGAGGGGCTTTCTTT; CDR3aa: CASSLPSGTGGAFF
abundance: .; v_gene: TRBV20-1; j_gene: TRBJ2-5; d_gene: TRBD2; len: 17; CDR3nt: TGTAGTGCTAGAGATCGGGAGACTAGCGGGGTGGCGCTTCCCCAGTACTTC; CDR3aa: CSARDRETSGVALPQYF
abundance: once; v_gene: TRBV12-3/TRBV12-4; j_gene: TRBJ1-4; d_gene: TRBD1; len: 16; CDR3nt: TGTGCCAGTAGTCGGGGCAGGGGGTCGGCTAATGAAAAACTGTTTTTT; CDR3aa: CASSRGRGSANEKLFF
abundance: few; v_gene: TRBV5-4; j_gene: TRBJ1-2; d_gene: .; len: 13; CDR3nt: TGTGCCAACAGCTTGATGGGGGCGCGGGGCTACACCTTC; CDR3aa: CANSLMGARGYTF
abundance: many; v_gene: TRBV6-5; j_gene: TRBJ2-7; d_gene: TRBD1; len: 15; CDR3nt: TGTGCCAGCAGTTACTCAGGGGACAGTTCCTACGAGCAGTACTTC; CDR3aa: CASSYSGDSSYEQYF
abundance: .; v_gene: TRBV6-1; j_gene: TRBJ1-5; d_gene: .; len: 18; CDR3nt: TGTGCCAGCAGTGTCGGTCCCGGAAGAGGCTATAGCAATCAGCCCCAGCATTTT; CDR3aa: CASSVGPGRGYSNQPQHF
abundance: .; v_gene: TRBV11-2; j_gene: TRBJ2-7; d_gene: .; len: 17; CDR3nt: TGTGACAGCAGCCCCCTATCCGAGGCAGCAGGAACATACAAGCAGTACTTC; CDR3aa: CDSSPLSEAAGTYKQYF
abundance: .; v_gene: TRBV16; j_gene: TRBJ2-7; d_gene: .; len: 14; CDR3nt: TGTGCCAGCAGTCCGAGAGGGTCCCACTACGAGCATTACTTC; CDR3aa: CASSPRGSHYEHYF
abundance: .; v_gene: TRBV11-3; j_gene: TRBJ1-1; d_gene: .; len: 18; CDR3nt: TGTGCCGGCAGCTTGACGCCGAATCTGTATGGTCGGTACACTGAAGCTTTCTTT; CDR3aa: CAGSLTPNLYGRYTEAFF
abundance: .; v_gene: TRBV11-3; j_gene: TRBJ2-2; d_gene: .; len: 18; CDR3nt: TGTGTCAGCAGCTCTCGGGGAGTGGGAGGATACAGAGTCGGGGAGCTGTTTTTT; CDR3aa: CVSSSRGVGGYRVGELFF
abundance: .; v_gene: TRBV11-2; j_gene: TRBJ1-1; d_gene: .; len: 14; CDR3nt: .; CDR3aa: CASNLVGRGTEAFF
abundance: .; v_gene: TRBV6-2/TRBV6-3; j_gene: TRBJ2-5; d_gene: .; len: 17; CDR3nt: TGTGCCAGCAGTTATGAGGTCCAGACCGGGTACCAAGAGACCCAGTACTTC; CDR3aa: CASSYEVQTGYQETQYF
abundance: .; v_gene: TRBV6-5; j_gene: TRBJ1-4; d_gene: TRBD1; len: 14; CDR3nt: TGTGCCAACAGGAAGACAGGGTTGGGTGAAAAACTGTTTTTT; CDR3aa: CANRKTGLGEKLFF
abundance: .; v_gene: TRBV6-5; j_gene: TRBJ1-5; d_gene: .; len: 15; CDR3nt: TGTGCCAGAAGTTACAGTGGACACGGTATTCAGCCCCAGCATTTT; CDR3aa: CARSYSGHGIQPQHF
abundance: .; v_gene: TRBV4-3; j_gene: TRBJ2-1; d_gene: .; len: 15; CDR3nt: TGCGCCAGCAGCCAAGACTTGAGGCTAGCCATAGGGCGGTTCTTC; CDR3aa: CASSQDLRLAIGRFF
abundance: .; v_gene: TRBV25-1; j_gene: TRBJ1-1; d_gene: .; len: 13; CDR3nt: TGTGCCAGCAGTGAAAGGGGGGCCACCGAAGCTTTCTTT; CDR3aa: CASSERGATEAFF
abundance: .; v_gene: TRBV6-4; j_gene: TRBJ2-2; d_gene: .; len: 13; CDR3nt: TGTGCCAGCGGTGACTTACTCACCGGGGAGCTGTTTTTT; CDR3aa: CASGDLLTGELFF
abundance: .; v_gene: TRBV29-1; j_gene: TRBJ2-5; d_gene: .; len: 11; CDR3nt: TGCAGCCTTGCAGCCGTGGAGACCCAGTACTTC; CDR3aa: CSLAAVETQYF
abundance: once; v_gene: TRBV6-6; j_gene: TRBJ2-1; d_gene: TRBD1; len: 16; CDR3nt: TGTGCCAGCAGTTACCACAGGGGAGCGTCCTACAATGAGCAGTTCTTC; CDR3aa: CASSYHRGASYNEQFF
abundance: .; v_gene: TRBV11-2; j_gene: TRBJ2-7; d_gene: .; len: 14; CDR3nt: TGTGCCAACAGCTTAGATGGAAGACCCTACAAGCAGTACTTC; CDR3aa: CANSLDGRPYKQYF
abundance: .; v_gene: TRBV11-3; j_gene: TRBJ2-1; d_gene: .; len: 14; CDR3nt: TGTGCCAGCAGCTTAGATGGGGGGACCGTCGTCCAGTTCTTC; CDR3aa: CASSLDGGTVVQFF
abundance: .; v_gene: TRBV11-2; j_gene: TRBJ1-2; d_gene: .; len: 15; CDR3nt: TGTGCCAGCAGCTCCAGGACCGCCGCGGACTATGGTTACTCTTTC; CDR3aa: CASSSRTAADYGYSF
abundance: .; v_gene: TRBV20-1; j_gene: TRBJ2-7; d_gene: .; len: 13; CDR3nt: TGCAGTGCTAGGGAACGGGATTCCTACGAGCAGTACTTC; CDR3aa: CSARERDSYEQYF
abundance: .; v_gene: TRBV11-1; j_gene: TRBJ2-2; d_gene: .; len: 15; CDR3nt: TGTGCCAGCAGCTTAGGCTGGAGAAGCATTGGGGAGCTGTTTTTT; CDR3aa: CASSLGWRSIGELFF
abundance: .; v_gene: TRBV20-1; j_gene: TRBJ2-7; d_gene: TRBD1; len: 13; CDR3nt: TGCGGTGCTAGGGGGGACAGGGATAACGAGCAGTACTTC; CDR3aa: CGARGDRDNEQYF
abundance: .; v_gene: TRBV11-3; j_gene: TRBJ1-6; d_gene: .; len: 14; CDR3nt: TGTGCCAGCAGCTCTACGACATGGAATTCACCCCTCCATTTT; CDR3aa: CASSSTTWNSPLHF
abundance: .; v_gene: TRBV7-2; j_gene: TRBJ1-6; d_gene: .; len: 14; CDR3nt: TGTGTCAGCAGCTTAGAGGCCAGTAATCCACCCCTCCACTTT; CDR3aa: CVSSLEASNPPLHF
abundance: .; v_gene: TRBV20-1; j_gene: TRBJ1-1; d_gene: .; len: 14; CDR3nt: TGCAGTACTACCCTAGGGGTGTTGAACACTGAAGATTTCTTT; CDR3aa: CSTTLGVLNTEDFF
abundance: .; v_gene: TRBV5-5; j_gene: TRBJ1-1; d_gene: .; len: 14; CDR3nt: TGTGCCAGCAGCTTGGAGGGTTGGAACACTGAAGCTTTCTTT; CDR3aa: CASSLEGWNTEAFF
abundance: .; v_gene: TRBV6-6; j_gene: TRBJ2-7; d_gene: .; len: 13; CDR3nt: TGTGTCGCCTCGTGGGCGGTCTCCTACGAGCAGTACTTC; CDR3aa: CVASWAVSYEQYF
abundance: .; v_gene: TRBV11-3; j_gene: TRBJ2-7; d_gene: .; len: 15; CDR3nt: TGTGCTAGCAGCTATCGGACTGGATTAACCTACCACCAGTACTTC; CDR3aa: CASSYRTGLTYHQYF
abundance: .; v_gene: TRBV20-1; j_gene: TRBJ2-1; d_gene: .; len: 16; CDR3nt: TGCAGTGGTAGGCATAGTAGACAGTCATCCTACAATGAGCAGTTCTTC; CDR3aa: CSGRHSRQSSYNEQFF
abundance: .; v_gene: TRBV5-1; j_gene: TRBJ2-1; d_gene: .; len: 18; CDR3nt: TGCGCCAGCAGCTTGGGGCTAGGGGACTTCAACTCCTACAATGAGCAACTCTTC; CDR3aa: CASSLGLGDFNSYNEQLF
abundance: .; v_gene: TRBV30; j_gene: TRBJ2-5; d_gene: .; len: 13; CDR3nt: TGTGCCTGGACCAAGGATGGAGCGGAGACCCAGTACTTC; CDR3aa: CAWTKDGAETQYF
abundance: .; v_gene: TRBV11-3; j_gene: TRBJ2-1; d_gene: .; len: 15; CDR3nt: TGTGCCAGCAGTCCCACTGGCTTGTCCTACAATGAGCAGTTCTTC; CDR3aa: CASSPTGLSYNEQFF